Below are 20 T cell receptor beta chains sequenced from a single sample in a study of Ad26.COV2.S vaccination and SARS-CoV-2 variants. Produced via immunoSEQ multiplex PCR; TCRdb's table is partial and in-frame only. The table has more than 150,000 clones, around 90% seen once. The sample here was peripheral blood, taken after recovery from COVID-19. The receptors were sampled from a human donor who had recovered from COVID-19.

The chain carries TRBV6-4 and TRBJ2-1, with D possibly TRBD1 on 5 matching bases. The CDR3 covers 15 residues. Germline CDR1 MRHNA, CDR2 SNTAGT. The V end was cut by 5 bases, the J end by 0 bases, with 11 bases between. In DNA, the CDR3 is TGTGCCAGCAGTCAGGGTTCAGGCTCCTACAATGAGCAGTTCTTC. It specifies CASSQGSGSYNEQFF.

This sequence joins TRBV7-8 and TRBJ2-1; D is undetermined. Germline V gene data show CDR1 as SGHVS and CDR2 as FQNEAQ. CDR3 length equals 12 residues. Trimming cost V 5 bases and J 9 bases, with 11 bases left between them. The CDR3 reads CASSDPLGEQFF. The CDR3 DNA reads TGTGCCAGCAGCGATCCGTTGGGTGAGCAGTTCTTC.

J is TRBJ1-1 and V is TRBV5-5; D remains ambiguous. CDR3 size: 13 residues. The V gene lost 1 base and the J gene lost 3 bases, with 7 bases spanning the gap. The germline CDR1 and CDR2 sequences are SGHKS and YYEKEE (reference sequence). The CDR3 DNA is TGTGCCAGCAGCTTGACAGTGGACACTGAAGCTTTCTTT. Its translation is CASSLTVDTEAFF. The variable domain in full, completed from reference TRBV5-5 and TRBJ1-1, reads DAGVTQSPTHLIKTRGQQVTLRCSPISGHKSVSWYQQVLGQGPQFIFQYYEKEERGRGNFPDRFSARQFPNYSSELNVNALLLGDSALYLCASSLTVDTEAFFGQGTRLTVV.

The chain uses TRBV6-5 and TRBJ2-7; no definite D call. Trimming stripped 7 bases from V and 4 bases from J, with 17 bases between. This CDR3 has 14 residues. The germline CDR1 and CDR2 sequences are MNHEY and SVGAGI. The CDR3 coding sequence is TGTGCCAGCACCTCCGGGCAGTGGGTTTACGAGCAGTACTTC. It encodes CASTSGQWVYEQYF.

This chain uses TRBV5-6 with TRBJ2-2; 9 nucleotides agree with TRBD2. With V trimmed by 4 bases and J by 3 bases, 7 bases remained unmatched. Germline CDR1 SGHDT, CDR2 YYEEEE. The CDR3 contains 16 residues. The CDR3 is CASSHLSGRDTGELFF. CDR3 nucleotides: TGTGCCAGCAGCCACCTTAGCGGGAGAGACACCGGGGAGCTGTTTTTT.

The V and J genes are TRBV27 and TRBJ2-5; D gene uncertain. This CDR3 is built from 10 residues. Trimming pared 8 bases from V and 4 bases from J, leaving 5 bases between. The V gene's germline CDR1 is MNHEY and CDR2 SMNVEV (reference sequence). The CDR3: CASGIETQYF. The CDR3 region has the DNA TGTGCCAGCGGGATAGAGACCCAGTACTTC.

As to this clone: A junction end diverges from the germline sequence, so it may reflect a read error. CDR3 sequence reads: CPSSFASGGGNTGELFF. The CDR3 nucleotides read TGTCCCAGCAGCTTCGCTAGCGGGGGGGGCAACACCGGGGAGCTGTTTTTT. This chain joins TRBV7-2 and TRBJ2-2; 12 bases line up with TRBD2. Germline CDR1 SGHTA, CDR2 FQGNSA. The CDR3 loop spans 17 amino acids.

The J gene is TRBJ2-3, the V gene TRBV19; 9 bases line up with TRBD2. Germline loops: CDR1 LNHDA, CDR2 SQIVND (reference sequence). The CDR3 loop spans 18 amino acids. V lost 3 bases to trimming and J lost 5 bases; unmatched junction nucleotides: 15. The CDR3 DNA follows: TGTGCCAGTAGTATGTACTTTAGCGGGAGCGAGGGGGGAGATACGCAGTATTTT. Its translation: CASSMYFSGSEGGDTQYF.

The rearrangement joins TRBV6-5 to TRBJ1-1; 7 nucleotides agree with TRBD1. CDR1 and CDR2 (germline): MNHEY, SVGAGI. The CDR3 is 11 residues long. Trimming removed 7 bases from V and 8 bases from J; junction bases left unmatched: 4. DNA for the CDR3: TGTGCCAGCACAAGGGGGCGCGAAGCTTTCTTT. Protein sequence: CASTRGREAFF.

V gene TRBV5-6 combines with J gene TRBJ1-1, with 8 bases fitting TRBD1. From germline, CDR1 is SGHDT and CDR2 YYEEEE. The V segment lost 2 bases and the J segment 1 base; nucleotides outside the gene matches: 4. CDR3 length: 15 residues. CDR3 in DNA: TGTGCCAGCAGCTTCAGGACAGGGAAGAACACTGAAGCTTTCTTT. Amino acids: CASSFRTGKNTEAFF.

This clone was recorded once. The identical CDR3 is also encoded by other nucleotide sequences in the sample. DNA of the CDR3: TGTGCCATCAGCAGGACAGGGAACTATGGCTACACCTTC. Translation: CAISRTGNYGYTF. V gene TRBV10-3 combines with J gene TRBJ1-2; TRBD1 aligns across 8 bases. From germline, CDR1 is ENHRY and CDR2 SYGVKD. This CDR3 is 13 amino acids long. With V trimmed by 6 bases and J by 2 bases, 2 bases remained unmatched.

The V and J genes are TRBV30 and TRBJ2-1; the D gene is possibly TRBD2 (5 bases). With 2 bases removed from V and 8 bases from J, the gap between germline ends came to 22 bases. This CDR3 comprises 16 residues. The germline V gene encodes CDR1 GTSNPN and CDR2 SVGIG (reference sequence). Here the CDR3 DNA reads TGTGCCTGGAGTATCCGGGGTGGTTCAACAGTCGATGAGCAGTTCTTC. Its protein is CAWSIRGGSTVDEQFF.

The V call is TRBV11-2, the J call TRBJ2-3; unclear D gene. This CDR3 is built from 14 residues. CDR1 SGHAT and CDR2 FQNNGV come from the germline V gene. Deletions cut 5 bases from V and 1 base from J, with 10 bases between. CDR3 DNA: TGTGCCAGCAGCCCCTGGGGTCGCACAGATACGCAGTATTTT. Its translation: CASSPWGRTDTQYF.

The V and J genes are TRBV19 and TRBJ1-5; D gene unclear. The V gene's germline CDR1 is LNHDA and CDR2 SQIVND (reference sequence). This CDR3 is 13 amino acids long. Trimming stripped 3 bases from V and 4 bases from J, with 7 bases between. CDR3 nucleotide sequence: TGTGCCAGTAGTATGAAAGAGAATCAGCCCCAGCATTTT. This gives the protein CASSMKENQPQHF.

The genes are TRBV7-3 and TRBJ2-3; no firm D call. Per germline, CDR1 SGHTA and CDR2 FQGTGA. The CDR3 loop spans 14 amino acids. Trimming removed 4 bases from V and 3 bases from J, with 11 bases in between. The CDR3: CASSSRNPTDTQYF. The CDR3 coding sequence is TGTGCCAGCAGCTCTAGAAACCCAACAGATACGCAGTATTTT.

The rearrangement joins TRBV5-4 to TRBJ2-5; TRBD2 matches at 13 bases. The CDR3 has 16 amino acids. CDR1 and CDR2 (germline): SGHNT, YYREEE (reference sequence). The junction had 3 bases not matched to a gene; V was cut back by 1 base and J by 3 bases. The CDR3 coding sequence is TGTGCCAGCAGCTTGACTAGCGGGGGGGTAAAAGAGACCCAGTACTTC. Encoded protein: CASSLTSGGVKETQYF.

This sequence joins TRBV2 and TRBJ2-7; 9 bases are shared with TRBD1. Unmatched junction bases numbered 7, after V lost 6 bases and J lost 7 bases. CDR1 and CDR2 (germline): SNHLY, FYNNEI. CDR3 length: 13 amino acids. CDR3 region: CASRDRGRLEQYF. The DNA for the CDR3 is TGTGCCAGCAGGGACAGGGGCCGATTGGAGCAGTACTTC.

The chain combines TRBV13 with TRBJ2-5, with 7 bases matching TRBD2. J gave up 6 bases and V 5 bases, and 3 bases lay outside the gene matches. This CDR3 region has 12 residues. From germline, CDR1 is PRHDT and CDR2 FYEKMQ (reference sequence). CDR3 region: CASSLTSQTQYF. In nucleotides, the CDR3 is TGTGCCAGCAGCCTGACTAGCCAGACCCAGTACTTC.

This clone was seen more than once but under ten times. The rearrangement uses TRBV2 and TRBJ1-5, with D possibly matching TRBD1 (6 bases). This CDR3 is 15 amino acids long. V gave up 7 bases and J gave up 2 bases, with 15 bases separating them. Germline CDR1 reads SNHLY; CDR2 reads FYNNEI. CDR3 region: CASTARGAGNQPQHF. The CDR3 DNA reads TGTGCCAGCACAGCGAGGGGGGCGGGCAATCAGCCCCAGCATTTT.

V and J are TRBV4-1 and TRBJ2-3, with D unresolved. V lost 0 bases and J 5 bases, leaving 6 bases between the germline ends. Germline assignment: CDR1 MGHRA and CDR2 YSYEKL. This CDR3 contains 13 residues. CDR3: CASSQDELDTQYF. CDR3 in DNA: TGCGCCAGCAGCCAAGATGAGCTAGATACGCAGTATTTT.